This T cell receptor (beta chain) was captured by sequencing in a study of molecular identifiers for immune sequencing clone quantification. This clonotype has at least ten counts. Its antigen is not known. The CDR3 runs to 15 residues. Unmatched junction bases numbered 6, after V lost 4 bases and J lost 7 bases. From germline, CDR1 is MGHRA and CDR2 YSYEKL. Using its own MiXCR run on the PCR reads, TCRdb lists one record per CDR3 protein. Seen here are 600,000 to 650,000 distinct CDR3 sequences, just under 20% observed once, and the top ten hold roughly 0.83%. Regarding the study as a whole: Detection of one spiked Jurkat cell's TCR RNA reportedly worked in 900,000 to 1,000,000 naive cells. Naive cells had under 1% of molecules in clones above 20 RNA copies, effectors over 99%.

The TCR originated in a human donor in good health. Some libraries in this study had Jurkat cell RNA spiked in. Sequencing used naive CD8+ T cells from blood, with Jurkat cell RNA spiked in. The subset is: FACS-sorted CD8+CD4-CCR7+CD45RA+ naive T cells. J is TRBJ1-4 and V is TRBV4-1; 10 nucleotides line up with TRBD1. CDR3 sequence (DNA): TGCGCCAGCAGCCCAGGACAGGGGGAAGGTGAAAAACTGTTTTTT. This sequence encodes CASSPGQGEGEKLFF.